These 3 T cell receptor beta chains were all obtained from the same sample, sequenced in a study of T-cell memory formation after mild COVID-19. TCRdb itself ran the 5' RACE reads through MiXCR, one entry per CDR3 protein. The table has about 270,000 distinct CDR3 sequences, 15% to 19% seen once. Sequencing was done on a sample of PBMCs or a T cell subset sorted from them (not recorded which). The receptors were gathered from an adult woman who had mild COVID-19 (a few samples of this study predate the infection). Cell type and time point are not known.

This chain joins TRBV18 and TRBJ1-1, with no clear D. The length of the CDR3 is 15 residues. Germline V gene data show CDR1 as KGHSH and CDR2 as LQKENI. Trimming removed 3 bases from V and 4 bases from J, with 15 bases in between. The CDR3 is CASSPIDRGATEAFF. The CDR3 DNA is TGTGCCAGCTCACCTATTGATAGAGGCGCCACTGAAGCTTTCTTT.

In this sample, this clonotype turned up many times. The V and J genes are TRBV7-3 and TRBJ2-2, with a weak D call TRBD1 (6 bases). The V end lost 5 bases, the J end lost 5 bases, and 9 bases lay between the germline ends. Germline V lookup: CDR1 SGHTA, CDR2 FQGTGA. CDR3 length: 13 residues. CDR3 sequence: CASSHQGTGELFF. The CDR3 DNA follows: TGTGCCAGCAGCCACCAGGGGACCGGGGAGCTGTTTTTT. The full variable domain, in which reference TRBV7-3 and TRBJ2-2 provide the parts outside the CDR3, is GAGVSQTPSNKVTEKGKYVELRCDPISGHTALYWYRQSLGQGPEFLIYFQGTGAADDSGLPNDRFFAVRPEGSVSTLKIQRTERGDSAVYLCASSHQGTGELFFGEGSRLTVL.

This clonotype was seen more than once but under ten times. CDR3 amino acids: CASSESMGGADTQYF. In DNA form, the CDR3 reads TGTGCCAGCAGTGAATCTATGGGAGGGGCAGATACGCAGTATTTT. This sequence joins TRBV6-1 and TRBJ2-3; 7 bases are a match to TRBD2. Per the germline V gene, CDR1 is MNHNS and CDR2 is SASEGT. This CDR3 is 15 amino acids long. V trimming: 2 bases; J trimming: 4 bases; junction bases outside the gene matches: 6.